Listed here are 19 T cell receptor beta chains from one sample, sequenced in a study of shared clonotypes between healthy human individuals. Here immunoSEQ multiplex PCR was the method, and the copy in TCRdb shows in-frame clones only, minus some. Here the sample spans over a million clones, around three quarters being singletons. Source material: memory CD4+ T cells from PBMCs. Stated subset: CD45RA-negative fraction. These receptors were obtained from a man in his late teens or twenties in good health. Some clones in this sample may be carry-over from other donors' samples.

This clone was detected a few times. J is TRBJ2-4 and V is TRBV7-8; tentatively, D is TRBD2 (5 bases). V was trimmed by 7 bases and J by 7 bases, leaving 20 bases between them. Germline V gene data show CDR1 as SGHVS and CDR2 as FQNEAQ. The CDR3 spans 15 residues. The CDR3 here is CASTPQPLPGNIQYF. Written as DNA, the CDR3 is TGTGCCAGCACCCCCCAACCCCTCCCGGGGAACATTCAGTACTTC.

As to this clone: The sample carries other DNA sequences with the same CDR3. The chain is built from TRBV11-3 and TRBJ2-3; D remains ambiguous. Trimming left V 5 bases short and J 1 base short, with 10 bases between. The CDR3 is 14 amino acids. Germline V CDR1 and CDR2: SGHNT, YENEEA. The CDR3 region is CASSPGRGTDTQYF. The CDR3 DNA reads TGTGCCAGCAGCCCGGGCCGTGGCACAGATACGCAGTATTTT.

The CDR3 loop is CASSYSQLNTEAFF. The DNA for the CDR3 is TGTGCCAGCAGTTACAGTCAGCTGAACACTGAAGCTTTCTTT. The chain recombines TRBV6-5 with TRBJ1-1; D is ambiguous. The V gene lost 2 bases and the J gene lost 0 bases, with 7 bases spanning the gap. Germline V gene sequence: CDR1 MNHEY, CDR2 SVGAGI. The CDR3 is 14 amino acids.

A single count supports this clone. This sequence joins TRBV7-8 and TRBJ2-7; possibly TRBD1 for D (5 bases). Per germline, CDR1 SGHVS and CDR2 FQNEAQ. V lost 8 bases and J lost 2, with 13 bases in between. The CDR3 loop spans 13 amino acids. The CDR3 bases are TGTGCCAGCGAGGACACTCTTACCTACGAGCAGTACTTC. Protein: CASEDTLTYEQYF.

The chain recombines TRBV6-5 with TRBJ2-3; TRBD2 agrees at 10 bases. CDR3 length: 13 residues. V lost 7 bases, J lost 5 bases, and 3 bases stayed unmatched. CDR1 and CDR2 from the germline V gene are MNHEY and SVGAGI. The CDR3 DNA sequence: TGTGCCAGCAAGAGACTAGCGGGAGATACGCAGTATTTT. Encoded protein: CASKRLAGDTQYF.

The V call is TRBV19, the J call TRBJ1-2, with D possibly being TRBD1 (5 bases). The CDR3 is 15 amino acids. Trimming shortened V by 5 bases and J by 6 bases, and 19 bases separated the two germline ends. CDR1 LNHDA and CDR2 SQIVND come from the germline V gene (reference sequence). The CDR3 DNA is TGTGCCAGTAGTCCCATGCGCGGGGCTGGGAATGGCTACACCTTC. Protein sequence: CASSPMRGAGNGYTF.

Comments on this clone: The same CDR3 is also encoded by other DNA sequences in this sample. The rearrangement uses TRBV6-5 and TRBJ1-5, with 7 bases that match TRBD1. The germline V gene has CDR1 MNHEY and CDR2 SVGAGI. This CDR3 contains 15 residues. J gave up 2 bases and V 3 bases, and 4 bases lay outside the gene matches. The CDR3, as DNA: TGTGCCAGCAGTTATGGAGGGGGCGGCAATCAGCCCCAGCATTTT. It encodes CASSYGGGGNQPQHF.

The chain is built from TRBV7-9 and TRBJ2-3, with 7 bases fitting TRBD1. From germline, CDR1 is SEHNR and CDR2 FQNEAQ (reference sequence). This CDR3 comprises 14 residues. Trimming at V came to 4 bases and at J to 7 bases, leaving 8 bases not matched to a gene. In DNA form, the CDR3 reads TGTGCCAGCAGCTCACAGGGGAACCGAAATACGCAGTATTTT. Protein: CASSSQGNRNTQYF.

A note on this clone: Other DNA variants within this sample encode the same CDR3. The chain joins TRBV2 to TRBJ1-2; 9 bases fit TRBD1. The CDR3 sequence is 14 residues long. V lost 6 bases, J lost 2 bases, and 4 bases stayed unmatched. The germline CDR1 and CDR2 sequences are SNHLY and FYNNEI. The CDR3 DNA sequence: TGTGCCAGCAGACAGGGGGCCGGAAACTATGGCTACACCTTC. Translation gives CASRQGAGNYGYTF.

This clone was detected only once. The chain uses TRBV2 and TRBJ2-5, with 7 bases that match TRBD1. The V segment lost 7 bases and the J segment 4 bases; nucleotides outside the gene matches: 9. Per germline, CDR1 SNHLY and CDR2 FYNNEI. This CDR3 has 14 amino acids. CDR3 DNA sequence: TGTGCCAGCACCCTTTCGGGGACAGCAGAGACCCAGTACTTC. Its protein is CASTLSGTAETQYF.

V usage is TRBV19 and J usage is TRBJ1-5; 8 bases match TRBD1. The germline V gene encodes CDR1 LNHDA and CDR2 SQIVND (reference sequence). The CDR3 runs to 16 residues. V was clipped by 5 bases and J by 2 bases; unmatched bases: 8. The chain's CDR3 is CASSPLTGQGNQPQHF. As DNA, the CDR3 is TGTGCCAGTAGTCCGTTGACGGGACAGGGCAATCAGCCCCAGCATTTT.

The chain employs TRBV6-1 and TRBJ1-5; 9 bases map to TRBD1. Germline CDR1 is MNHNS and CDR2 is SASEGT. The trim removed 6 bases at V and 6 bases at J, leaving 9 bases unmatched. CDR3 length equals 15 residues. DNA of the CDR3: TGTGCCAGCAGGACAGGGGGAGGTTATAGTCAGCCCCAGCATTTT. Its translation is CASRTGGGYSQPQHF.

Only a few counts were recorded for this clone. CDR3 sequence (DNA): TGTGCCAGCAGCGGACTGACTAGCGGGGGATACAATGAGCAGTTCTTC. This codes for CASSGLTSGGYNEQFF. V and J are TRBV13 and TRBJ2-1, with 12 bases lining up with TRBD2. CDR1 PRHDT and CDR2 FYEKMQ come from the germline V gene (reference sequence). The CDR3 is 16 amino acids. After removal of 5 bases from V and 4 bases from J, the junction contained 6 bases not matched to a gene.

This chain uses TRBV4-2 with TRBJ2-2; 9 bases map to TRBD2. Germline values: CDR1 LGHNA, CDR2 YNFKEQ. V gave up 3 bases and J gave up 6 bases; unmatched junction bases: 11. CDR3 length equals 17 residues. CDR3 sequence reads: CASSQKVAGAESGELFF. The CDR3 DNA is TGTGCCAGCAGCCAGAAAGTAGCGGGAGCTGAATCCGGGGAGCTGTTTTTT.

This chain uses TRBV19 with TRBJ2-6; 11 bases match TRBD2. Trimming cost V 6 bases and J 2 bases; bases outside gene matches: 18. This CDR3 comprises 21 residues. Germline CDR1 LNHDA, CDR2 SQIVND (reference sequence). CDR3 DNA: TGTGCCAGTAGCTCTCGTCGGTTAGCGGGAGGGCCTATTACTGGGGCCAACGTCCTGACTTTC. Translated: CASSSRRLAGGPITGANVLTF. The full variable domain, rest sourced from reference TRBV19 and TRBJ2-6, is DGGITQSPKYLFRKEGQNVTLSCEQNLNHDAMYWYRQDPGQGLRLIYYSQIVNDFQKGDIAEGYSVSREKKESFPLTVTSAQKNPTAFYLCASSSRRLAGGPITGANVLTFGAGSRLTVL.

This chain joins TRBV4-1 and TRBJ1-5; D perhaps matches TRBD1 (5 bases). From germline, CDR1 is MGHRA and CDR2 YSYEKL. CDR3 size: 16 residues. Trimming left V 0 bases short and J 6 bases short, with 15 bases between. The chain's CDR3 is CASSQDLARESQPQHF. CDR3 bases: TGCGCCAGCAGCCAAGATCTGGCCAGGGAGAGTCAGCCCCAGCATTTT.

The chain links TRBV19 to TRBJ2-6; no clear D gene. Germline values: CDR1 LNHDA, CDR2 SQIVND (reference sequence). The CDR3 extends over 18 amino acids. V was trimmed by 4 bases and J by 0 bases, leaving 16 bases between them. This chain's CDR3 is CASSTSGESTSGANVLTF. The CDR3 coding sequence is TGTGCCAGTAGTACCTCAGGCGAATCTACCTCTGGGGCCAACGTCCTGACTTTC.

The chain is built from TRBV6-6 and TRBJ1-3; TRBD1 matches 7 bases. Germline V gene data show CDR1 as MNHNY and CDR2 as SVGAGI (reference sequence). CDR3 size: 14 residues. V was clipped by 2 bases and J by 3 bases; unmatched bases: 1. In DNA form, the CDR3 reads TGTGCCAGCAGTTACACAGGGGTTGGAAACACCATATATTTT. Translating it yields CASSYTGVGNTIYF.

Note on this clone: Other DNA sequences in this sample translate to the same CDR3. The rearrangement uses TRBV5-4 and TRBJ2-3; TRBD2 matches 7 bases. This CDR3 is built from 16 residues. Germline CDR1 SGHNT, CDR2 YYREEE (reference sequence). J gave up 2 bases and V 4 bases, and 10 bases lay outside the gene matches. The CDR3 sequence: CASSQGLAGATDTQYF. CDR3 in DNA: TGTGCCAGCAGCCAGGGCCTGGCGGGAGCCACAGATACGCAGTATTTT.